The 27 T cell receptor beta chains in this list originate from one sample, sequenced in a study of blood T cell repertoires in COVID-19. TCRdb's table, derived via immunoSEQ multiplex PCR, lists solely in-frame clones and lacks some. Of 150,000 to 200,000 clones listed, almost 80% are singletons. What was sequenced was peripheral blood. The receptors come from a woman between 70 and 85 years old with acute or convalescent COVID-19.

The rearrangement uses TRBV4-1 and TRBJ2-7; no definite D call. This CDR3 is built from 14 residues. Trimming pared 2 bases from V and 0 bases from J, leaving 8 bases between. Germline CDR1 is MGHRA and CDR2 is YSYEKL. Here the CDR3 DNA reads TGCGCCAGCAGCCAATTGCAGGTCTCCTACGAGCAGTACTTC. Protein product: CASSQLQVSYEQYF.

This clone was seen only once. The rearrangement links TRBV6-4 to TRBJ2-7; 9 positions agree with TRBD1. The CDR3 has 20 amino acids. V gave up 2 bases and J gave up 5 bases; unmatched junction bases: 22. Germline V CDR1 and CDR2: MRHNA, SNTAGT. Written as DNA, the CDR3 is TGTGCCAGCAGTGACCCCGAGGTAGTCCCCGAACAGGGGGCGTTCGACGAGCAGTACTTC. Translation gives CASSDPEVVPEQGAFDEQYF.

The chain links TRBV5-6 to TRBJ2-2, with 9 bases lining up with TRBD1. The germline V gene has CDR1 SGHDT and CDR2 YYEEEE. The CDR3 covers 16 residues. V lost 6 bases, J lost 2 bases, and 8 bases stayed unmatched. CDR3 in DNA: TGTGCCAGCATCGCAGCGGGACAGGGAAACACCGGGGAGCTGTTTTTT. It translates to CASIAAGQGNTGELFF.

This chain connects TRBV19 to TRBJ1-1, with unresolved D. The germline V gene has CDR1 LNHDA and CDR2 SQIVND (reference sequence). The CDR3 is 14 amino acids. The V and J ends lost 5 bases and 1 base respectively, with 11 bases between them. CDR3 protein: CASSPQTRNTEAFF. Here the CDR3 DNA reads TGTGCCAGTAGTCCACAGACCCGGAACACTGAAGCTTTCTTT.

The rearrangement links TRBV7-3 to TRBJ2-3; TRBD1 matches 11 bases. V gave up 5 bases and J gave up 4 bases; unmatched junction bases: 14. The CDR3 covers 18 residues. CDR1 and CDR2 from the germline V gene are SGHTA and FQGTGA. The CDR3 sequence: CASSAKGQGASVPDTQYF. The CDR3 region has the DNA TGTGCCAGCAGCGCAAAAGGACAGGGGGCTTCGGTCCCAGATACGCAGTATTTT.

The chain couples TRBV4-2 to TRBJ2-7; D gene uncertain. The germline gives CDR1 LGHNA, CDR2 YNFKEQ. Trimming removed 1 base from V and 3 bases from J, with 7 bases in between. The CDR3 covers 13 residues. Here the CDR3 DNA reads TGTGCCAGCAGCCAAGGCGGAGACTACGAGCAGTACTTC. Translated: CASSQGGDYEQYF.

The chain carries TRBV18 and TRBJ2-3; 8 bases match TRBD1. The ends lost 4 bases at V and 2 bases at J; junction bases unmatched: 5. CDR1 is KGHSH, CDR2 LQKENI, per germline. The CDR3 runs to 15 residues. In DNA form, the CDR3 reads TGTGCCAGCTCACGAGGACAGGGTGACACAGATACGCAGTATTTT. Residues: CASSRGQGDTDTQYF. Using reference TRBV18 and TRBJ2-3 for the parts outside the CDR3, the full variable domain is NAGVMQNPRHLVRRRGQEARLRCSPMKGHSHVYWYRQLPEEGLKFMVYLQKENIIDESGMPKERFSAEFPKEGPSILRIQQVVRGDSAAYFCASSRGQGDTDTQYFGPGTRLTVL.

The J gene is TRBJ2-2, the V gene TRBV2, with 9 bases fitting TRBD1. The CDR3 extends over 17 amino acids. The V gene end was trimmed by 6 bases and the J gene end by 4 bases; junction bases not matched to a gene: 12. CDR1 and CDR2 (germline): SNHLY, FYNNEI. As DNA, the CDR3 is TGTGCCAGCAGATTATTGGGGGGACAGGGTATCACCGGGGAGCTGTTTTTT. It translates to CASRLLGGQGITGELFF.

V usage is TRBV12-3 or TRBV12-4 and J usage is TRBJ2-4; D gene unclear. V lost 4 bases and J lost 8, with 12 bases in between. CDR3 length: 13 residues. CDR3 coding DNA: TGTGCCAGCAGTTCGCCCAATCGGTACATTCAGTACTTC. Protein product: CASSSPNRYIQYF.

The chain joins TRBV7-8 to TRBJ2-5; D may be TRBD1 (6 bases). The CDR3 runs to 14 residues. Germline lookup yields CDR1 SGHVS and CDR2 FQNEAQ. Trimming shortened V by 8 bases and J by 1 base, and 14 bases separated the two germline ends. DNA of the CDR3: TGTGCCAGCCAGCTGGGACACGTCCAAGAGACCCAGTACTTC. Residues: CASQLGHVQETQYF.

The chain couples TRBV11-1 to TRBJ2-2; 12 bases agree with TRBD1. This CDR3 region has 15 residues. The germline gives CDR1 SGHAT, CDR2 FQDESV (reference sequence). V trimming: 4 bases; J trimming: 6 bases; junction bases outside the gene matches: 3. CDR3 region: CASSSGTGGSGELFF. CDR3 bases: TGTGCCAGCAGCTCCGGGACAGGGGGCTCCGGGGAGCTGTTTTTT. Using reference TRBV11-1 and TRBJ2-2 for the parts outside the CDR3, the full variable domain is EAEVAQSPRYKITEKSQAVAFWCDPISGHATLYWYRQILGQGPELLVQFQDESVVDDSQLPKDRFSAERLKGVDSTLKIQPAELGDSAMYLCASSSGTGGSGELFFGEGSRLTVL.

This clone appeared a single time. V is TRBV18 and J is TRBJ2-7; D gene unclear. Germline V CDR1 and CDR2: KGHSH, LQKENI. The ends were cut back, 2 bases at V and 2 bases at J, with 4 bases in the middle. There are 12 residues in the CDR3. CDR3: CASSPATYEQYF. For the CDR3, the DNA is TGTGCCAGCTCACCAGCTACCTACGAGCAGTACTTC. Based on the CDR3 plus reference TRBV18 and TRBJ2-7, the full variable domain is NAGVMQNPRHLVRRRGQEARLRCSPMKGHSHVYWYRQLPEEGLKFMVYLQKENIIDESGMPKERFSAEFPKEGPSILRIQQVVRGDSAAYFCASSPATYEQYFGPGTRLTVT.

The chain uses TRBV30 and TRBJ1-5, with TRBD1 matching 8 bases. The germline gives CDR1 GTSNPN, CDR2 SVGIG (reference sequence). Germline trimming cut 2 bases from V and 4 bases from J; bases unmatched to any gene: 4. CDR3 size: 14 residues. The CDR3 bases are TGTGCCTGGAGTTCCACAGGGGGGAATCAGCCCCAGCATTTT. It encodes CAWSSTGGNQPQHF. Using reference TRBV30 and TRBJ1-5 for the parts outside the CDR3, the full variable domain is SQTIHQWPATLVQPVGSPLSLECTVEGTSNPNLYWYRQAAGRGLQLLFYSVGIGQISSEVPQNLSASRPQDRQFILSSKKLLLSDSGFYLCAWSSTGGNQPQHFGDGTRLSIL.

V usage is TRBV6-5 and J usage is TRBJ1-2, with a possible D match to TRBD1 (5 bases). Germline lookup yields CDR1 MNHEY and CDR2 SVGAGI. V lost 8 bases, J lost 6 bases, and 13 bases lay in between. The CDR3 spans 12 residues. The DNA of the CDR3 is TGTGCCAGCCGGGACGGCGGGGATGGCTACACCTTC. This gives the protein CASRDGGDGYTF.

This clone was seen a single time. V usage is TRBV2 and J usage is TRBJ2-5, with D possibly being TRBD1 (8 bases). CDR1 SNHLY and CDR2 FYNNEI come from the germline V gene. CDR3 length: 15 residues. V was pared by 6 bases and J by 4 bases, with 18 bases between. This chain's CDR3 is CASSISGGGGETQYF. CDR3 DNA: TGTGCCAGCAGCATTTCAGGGGGCGGGGGAGAGACCCAGTACTTC.

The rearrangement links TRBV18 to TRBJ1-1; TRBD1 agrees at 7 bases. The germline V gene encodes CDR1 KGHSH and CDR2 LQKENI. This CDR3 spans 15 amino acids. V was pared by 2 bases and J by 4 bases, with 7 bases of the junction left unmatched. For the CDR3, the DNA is TGTGCCAGCTCACCAGGCACAGGGGTCATCACTGAAGCTTTCTTT. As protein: CASSPGTGVITEAFF.

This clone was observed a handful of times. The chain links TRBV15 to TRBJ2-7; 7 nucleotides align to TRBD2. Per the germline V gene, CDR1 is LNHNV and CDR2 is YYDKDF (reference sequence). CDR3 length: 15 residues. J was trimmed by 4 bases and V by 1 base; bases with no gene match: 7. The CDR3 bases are TGTGCCACCAGCAGAGGGGAGGGCCCCTTTTACGAGCAGTACTTC. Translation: CATSRGEGPFYEQYF.

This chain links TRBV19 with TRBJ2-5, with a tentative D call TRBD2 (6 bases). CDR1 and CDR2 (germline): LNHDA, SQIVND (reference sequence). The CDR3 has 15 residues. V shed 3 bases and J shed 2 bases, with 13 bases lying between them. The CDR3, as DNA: TGTGCCAGTAGTATCGCCGGGGGTGGGCAAGAGACCCAGTACTTC. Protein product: CASSIAGGGQETQYF.

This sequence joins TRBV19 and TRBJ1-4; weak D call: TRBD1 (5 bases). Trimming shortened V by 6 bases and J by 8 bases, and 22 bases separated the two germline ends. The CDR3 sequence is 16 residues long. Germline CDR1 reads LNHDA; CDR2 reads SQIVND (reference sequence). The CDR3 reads CASSLWTGVLEEKLFF. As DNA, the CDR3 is TGTGCCAGTAGCCTTTGGACGGGGGTTTTGGAAGAAAAACTGTTTTTT.

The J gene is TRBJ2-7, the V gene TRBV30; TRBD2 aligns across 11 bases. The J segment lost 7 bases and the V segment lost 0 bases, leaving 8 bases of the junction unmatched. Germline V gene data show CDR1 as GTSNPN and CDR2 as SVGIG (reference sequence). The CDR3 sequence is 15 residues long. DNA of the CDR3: TGTGCCTGGAGTGTAGGGACTAGCGGTAATGGAGAGCAGTACTTC. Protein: CAWSVGTSGNGEQYF.

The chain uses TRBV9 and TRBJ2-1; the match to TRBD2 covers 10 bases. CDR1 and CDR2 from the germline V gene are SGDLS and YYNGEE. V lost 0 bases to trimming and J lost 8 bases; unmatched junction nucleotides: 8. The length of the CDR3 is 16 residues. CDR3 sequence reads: CASSVAGTSALDEQFF. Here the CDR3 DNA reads TGTGCCAGCAGCGTAGCGGGGACTAGCGCCCTAGATGAGCAGTTCTTC.

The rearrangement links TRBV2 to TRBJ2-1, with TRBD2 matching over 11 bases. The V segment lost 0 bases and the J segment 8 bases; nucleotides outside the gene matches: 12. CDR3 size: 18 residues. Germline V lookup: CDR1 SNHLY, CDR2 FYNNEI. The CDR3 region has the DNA TGTGCCAGCAGTGAAGCCATCCTAGCGGGAGGCTTTGTTTATGAGCAGTTCTTC. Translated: CASSEAILAGGFVYEQFF.

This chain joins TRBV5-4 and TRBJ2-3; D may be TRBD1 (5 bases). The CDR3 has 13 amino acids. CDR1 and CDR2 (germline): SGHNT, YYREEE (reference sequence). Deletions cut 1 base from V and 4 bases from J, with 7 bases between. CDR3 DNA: TGTGCCAGCAGCTTGTCCAGGGCAGATACGCAGTATTTT. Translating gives CASSLSRADTQYF.

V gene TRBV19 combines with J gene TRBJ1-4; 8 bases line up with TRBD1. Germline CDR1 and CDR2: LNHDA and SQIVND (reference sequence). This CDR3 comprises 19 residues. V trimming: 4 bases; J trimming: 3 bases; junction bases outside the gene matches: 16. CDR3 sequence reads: CASSTTHGTGGTANEKLFF. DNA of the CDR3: TGTGCCAGTAGTACTACCCACGGGACAGGCGGTACGGCTAATGAAAAACTGTTTTTT.

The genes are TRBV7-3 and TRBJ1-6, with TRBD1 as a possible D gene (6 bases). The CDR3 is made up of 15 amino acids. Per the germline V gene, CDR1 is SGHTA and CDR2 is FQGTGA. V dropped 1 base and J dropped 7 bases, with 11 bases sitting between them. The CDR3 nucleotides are TGTGCCAGCAGCTTAATGGGACATGGGAATTCACCCCTCCACTTT. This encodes CASSLMGHGNSPLHF.

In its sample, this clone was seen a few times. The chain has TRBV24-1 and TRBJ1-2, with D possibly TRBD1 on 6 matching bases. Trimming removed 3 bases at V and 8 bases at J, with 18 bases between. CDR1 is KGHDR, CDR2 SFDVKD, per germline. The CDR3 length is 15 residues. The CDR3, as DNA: TGTGCCACCAGTGATCCCGTGGGGGCCGCCGGCGGCTACACCTTC. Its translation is CATSDPVGAAGGYTF.

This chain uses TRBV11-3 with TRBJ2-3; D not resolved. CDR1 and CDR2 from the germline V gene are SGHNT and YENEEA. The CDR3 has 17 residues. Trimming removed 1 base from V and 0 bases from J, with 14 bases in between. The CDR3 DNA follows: TGTGCCAGCAGCTTAGGGGCCGCAGACCCCAGCACAGATACGCAGTATTTT. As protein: CASSLGAADPSTDTQYF. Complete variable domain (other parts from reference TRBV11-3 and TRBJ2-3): EAGVVQSPRYKIIEKKQPVAFWCNPISGHNTLYWYLQNLGQGPELLIRYENEEAVDDSQLPKDRFSAERLKGVDSTLKIQPAELGDSAVYLCASSLGAADPSTDTQYFGPGTRLTVL.